A single sample is the source of the 16 T cell receptor beta chains below, sequenced in a study of blood T cell repertoires in COVID-19. Assay: immunoSEQ multiplex PCR; the TCRdb copy retains only in-frame clones and omits some. The sample shows about 300,000 clones, 80% to 90% of them seen only once. The specimen sequenced was peripheral blood. The receptors here all came from a woman aged 50 to 65 with COVID-19, enrolled during active disease.

The chain joins TRBV6-5 to TRBJ1-1; D is ambiguous. V was cut by 1 base and J by 3 bases, with 9 bases left in between. Germline V gene data show CDR1 as MNHEY and CDR2 as SVGAGI. This CDR3 is 14 amino acids long. DNA of the CDR3: TGTGCCAGCAGTTACTACTCACCGCACACTGAAGCTTTCTTT. Amino acids: CASSYYSPHTEAFF.

This chain uses TRBV7-2 with TRBJ2-3; 7 bases align to TRBD1. The CDR3 loop spans 15 amino acids. V dropped 3 bases and J dropped 5; count of bases not matched to a gene: 8. The germline V gene encodes CDR1 SGHTA and CDR2 FQGNSA. CDR3 loop: CASSFRRGTEDTQYF. The CDR3 DNA reads as TGTGCCAGCAGCTTCCGCAGGGGGACGGAAGATACGCAGTATTTT.

The chain recombines TRBV5-4 with TRBJ1-1, with 7 bases that match TRBD1. Trimming cost V 4 bases and J 4 bases; bases outside gene matches: 10. The CDR3 extends over 15 amino acids. The germline gives CDR1 SGHNT, CDR2 YYREEE (reference sequence). CDR3 DNA: TGTGCCAGCAGCGAACAGGGGACGAGAGCCACTGAAGCTTTCTTT. Encoded protein: CASSEQGTRATEAFF. Using reference TRBV5-4 and TRBJ1-1 for the parts outside the CDR3, the full variable domain is ETGVTQSPTHLIKTRGQQVTLRCSSQSGHNTVSWYQQALGQGPQFIFQYYREEENGRGNFPPRFSGLQFPNYSSELNVNALELDDSALYLCASSEQGTRATEAFFGQGTRLTVV.

The V call is TRBV27, the J call TRBJ1-5; D gene unclear. The germline V gene encodes CDR1 MNHEY and CDR2 SMNVEV (reference sequence). V shed 2 bases and J shed 3 bases, with 5 bases lying between them. The length of the CDR3 is 13 residues. Here the CDR3 DNA reads TGTGCCAGCAGTTTAGGCCACAATCAGCCCCAGCATTTT. Encoded protein: CASSLGHNQPQHF.

The chain is built from TRBV2 and TRBJ2-3, with unresolved D. The ends were cut back, 3 bases at V and 0 bases at J, with 7 bases in the middle. This CDR3 has 14 residues. Germline CDR1 is SNHLY and CDR2 is FYNNEI. The DNA for the CDR3 is TGTGCCAGCAGTGATTGGCTTAGCACAGATACGCAGTATTTT. The encoded protein is CASSDWLSTDTQYF.

J is TRBJ2-3 and V is TRBV7-3, with 11 bases that match TRBD2. The CDR3 runs to 19 residues. V shed 6 bases, J shed 2 bases, and the junction held 16 bases outside the gene matches. The germline V gene has CDR1 SGHTA and CDR2 FQGTGA. CDR3: CASSRVGTSGLPPTDTQYF. The CDR3 DNA reads as TGTGCCAGCAGTCGGGTCGGGACTAGCGGACTCCCCCCCACAGATACGCAGTATTTT.

This clone was seen once. This sequence joins TRBV6-5 and TRBJ1-5, with D possibly matching TRBD1 (6 bases). V gave up 7 bases and J gave up 6 bases, with 16 bases separating them. This CDR3 comprises 14 residues. Germline loops: CDR1 MNHEY, CDR2 SVGAGI. The CDR3 is CASTKGGAGQPQHF. The DNA for the CDR3 is TGTGCCAGCACCAAAGGGGGGGCCGGTCAGCCCCAGCATTTT.

The chain recombines TRBV30 with TRBJ2-1, with D possibly TRBD2 on 6 matching bases. Trimming shortened V by 2 bases and J by 7 bases, and 15 bases separated the two germline ends. Germline lookup yields CDR1 GTSNPN and CDR2 SVGIG (reference sequence). CDR3 length equals 14 residues. The CDR3 region has the DNA TGTGCCTGGAGTATAGGGAGGCCCAGTAATGAGCAGTTCTTC. It is translated as CAWSIGRPSNEQFF. The complete variable domain, with remaining parts taken from reference TRBV30 and TRBJ2-1, reads SQTIHQWPATLVQPVGSPLSLECTVEGTSNPNLYWYRQAAGRGLQLLFYSVGIGQISSEVPQNLSASRPQDRQFILSSKKLLLSDSGFYLCAWSIGRPSNEQFFGPGTRLTVL.

This rearrangement joins TRBV19 to TRBJ1-3, with 7 positions matching TRBD1. Germline V gene data show CDR1 as LNHDA and CDR2 as SQIVND (reference sequence). The CDR3 is 14 amino acids. Trimming removed 5 bases from V and 2 bases from J; junction bases left unmatched: 3. CDR3 in DNA: TGTGCCAGTAGTTGGGGACAGACTGGAAACACCATATATTTT. As protein: CASSWGQTGNTIYF. The full variable domain, in which reference TRBV19 and TRBJ1-3 provide the parts outside the CDR3, is DGGITQSPKYLFRKEGQNVTLSCEQNLNHDAMYWYRQDPGQGLRLIYYSQIVNDFQKGDIAEGYSVSREKKESFPLTVTSAQKNPTAFYLCASSWGQTGNTIYFGEGSWLTVV.

The chain couples TRBV30 to TRBJ2-3; the match to TRBD1 covers 7 bases. CDR1 is GTSNPN, CDR2 SVGIG, per germline (reference sequence). CDR3 length equals 15 residues. V trimming: 2 bases; J trimming: 1 base; junction bases outside the gene matches: 6. The CDR3 reads CAWSNRGTGTDTQYF. CDR3 bases: TGTGCCTGGAGTAACAGGGGTACCGGCACAGATACGCAGTATTTT.

The rearrangement joins TRBV4-1 to TRBJ1-4; D unclear. V gave up 5 bases and J gave up 7 bases, with 17 bases separating them. Germline CDR1 is MGHRA and CDR2 is YSYEKL. This CDR3 contains 15 residues. In DNA form, the CDR3 reads TGCGCCAGCAGCACCCCACGGCAGGTTTCTGAAAAACTGTTTTTT. It specifies CASSTPRQVSEKLFF.

This clone has a single count. The rearrangement joins TRBV19 to TRBJ1-6, with 9 bases aligning to TRBD1. CDR1 and CDR2 from the germline V gene are LNHDA and SQIVND (reference sequence). Trimming removed 4 bases from V and 7 bases from J; junction bases left unmatched: 2. The CDR3 extends over 14 amino acids. The CDR3 reads CASSSGTGNSPLHF. Here the CDR3 DNA reads TGTGCCAGTAGTAGCGGGACAGGGAATTCACCCCTCCACTTT.

This clone showed up just once. The chain combines TRBV4-2 with TRBJ1-2, with 7 bases fitting TRBD1. Trimming took 1 base from V and 3 from J; bases not matched to a gene: 2. The CDR3 has 14 amino acids. CDR1 LGHNA and CDR2 YNFKEQ come from the germline V gene. The CDR3 bases are TGTGCCAGCAGCCAAGGAGGGGGCGACTATGGCTACACCTTC. This gives the protein CASSQGGGDYGYTF.

V gene TRBV9 combines with J gene TRBJ1-1; D remains unclear. There are 12 residues in the CDR3. V shed 4 bases and J shed 12 bases, with 16 bases lying between them. Germline CDR1 and CDR2: SGDLS and YYNGEE. CDR3 coding DNA: TGTGCCAGCAGCTCCGGGTCCCGCGAACCTTTCTTT. It specifies CASSSGSREPFF.

The CDR3 loop reads CASSFRGEQYF. The CDR3 DNA reads as TGTGCCAGCAGCTTTAGGGGCGAGCAGTACTTC. The genes are TRBV3-1 (or the pseudogene TRBV3-2) and TRBJ2-7, with D possibly being TRBD1 (5 bases). The CDR3 extends over 11 amino acids. V was trimmed by 5 bases and J by 6 bases, leaving 8 bases between them. The germline V gene encodes CDR1 LGHDT and CDR2 YNNKEL (reference sequence).

The chain is built from TRBV6-6 and TRBJ2-5; TRBD1 might be the D (5 bases). This CDR3 has 14 residues. Germline loops: CDR1 MNHNY, CDR2 SVGAGI (reference sequence). Trimming left V 2 bases short and J 1 base short, with 8 bases between. The CDR3 sequence is CASSYRGAQETQYF. The DNA for the CDR3 is TGTGCCAGCAGTTACAGGGGTGCCCAAGAGACCCAGTACTTC.